The present T cell receptor (beta chain) was sequenced within a study of T-cell reconstitution after alpha-beta-depleted transplantation in children. General study findings and limits: The origin of alpha-beta T cells about two months after transplant was reportedly several hundred expanded graft clones.

Germline-derived CDR1 and CDR2 are MGHRA and YSYEKL. The V gene lost 0 bases and the J gene lost 0 bases, with 18 bases spanning the gap. CDR3 length: 19 amino acids. It was with unique molecular identifiers that the TCRbeta library was prepared. TCRdb called the PCR reads again in MiXCR, with one record for every CDR3 protein. The table shows 900,000 or so distinct CDR3 sequences, with around 15% occurring only once. This clonotype was recorded a few times. Its antigen is currently unknown. The starting material was PBMCs, mostly from graft donor cells, obtained 360 days after TCRalphabeta/CD19-depleted stem cell transplant. The chain recombines TRBV4-1 with TRBJ1-3; D possibly corresponds to TRBD1 (5 bases). The clonotype originates from a male patient aged 10 to 17 who had a stem cell transplant for acute lymphoblastic leukemia, so the T cells may come from the graft donor. CDR3: CASSQERRRDFTSGNTIYF. The CDR3 bases are TGCGCCAGCAGCCAAGAGAGACGCAGGGACTTTACCTCTGGAAACACCATATATTTT.